These T cell receptor beta chains were read from a single sample in a study of T cell changes during pregnancy in multiple sclerosis. Sequencing was performed with immunoSEQ multiplex PCR; in TCRdb, only in-frame clones are kept and a portion is missing. The table includes about 59,000 clones, approximately 91% detected once. The material sequenced was peripheral blood, taken in the second trimester of pregnancy. Receptors were obtained from a female donor with multiple sclerosis, enrolled in a pregnancy study. Both conserved end residues are part of each CDR3. Each record gives: clone size, J gene, D gene, V gene, CDR3 protein, CDR3 DNA. D genes are given only for firm matches. Some rows mark clone size as missing; the rest say once, few, many or name a class of expanded clone.

>.|TRBJ2-7|.|TRBV18
CASSRGYEQYF
TGTGCCAGCTCTCGGGGCTACGAGCAGTACTTC
>.|TRBJ2-3|TRBD2|TRBV7-2
CASSLERGDTQYF
TGTGCCAGCAGCTTAGAGCGGGGAGATACGCAGTATTTT
>.|TRBJ1-5|TRBD1|TRBV6-6
CASSYLDRGHQPQHF
TGTGCCAGCAGTTACCTGGACAGGGGTCATCAGCCCCAGCATTTT
>.|TRBJ2-2|TRBD1|TRBV28
CASSSSVRAQGQGNTGELFF
TGTGCCAGCAGTTCATCGGTAAGGGCTCAAGGACAGGGGAACACCGGGGAGCTGTTTTTT
>.|TRBJ1-6|.|TRBV6-5
CASSDLTGSPLHF
TGTGCCAGCAGTGACCTTACAGGTTCACCCCTCCACTTT
>.|TRBJ1-3|TRBD1|TRBV14
CASTGTGLGNTIYF
TGTGCCAGCACGGGGACAGGCCTTGGAAACACCATATATTTT
>once|TRBJ2-1|TRBD2|TRBV11-2
CASSLRTSAGHEQFF
TGTGCCAGCAGCCTCCGGACTAGCGCGGGGCATGAGCAGTTCTTC
>.|TRBJ2-4|.|TRBV20-1
CSARGRVQYF
TGCAGTGCTAGAGGACGGGTGCAGTACTTC
>.|TRBJ2-5|TRBD2|TRBV7-9
CASSPPFRTSRKTQYF
TGTGCCAGCAGCCCCCCGTTTCGGACTAGCCGGAAGACCCAGTACTTC
>.|TRBJ2-3|.|TRBV6-4
CASSEGLATDTQYF
TGTGCCAGCAGTGAAGGGCTAGCCACAGATACGCAGTATTTT
>.|TRBJ1-1|.|TRBV27
CASSRTLTGQNTEAFF
TGTGCCAGCAGCCGGACACTCACAGGGCAGAACACTGAAGCTTTCTTT
>.|TRBJ1-1|.|TRBV11-1
CASSSAGQLGTEAFF
TGTGCCAGCAGCTCCGCGGGGCAGTTAGGCACTGAAGCTTTCTTT
>.|TRBJ2-3|.|TRBV2
CASSEAGGTQYF
TGTGCCAGCAGTGAAGCTGGGGGGACGCAGTATTTT
>.|TRBJ1-1|.|TRBV4-3
CASSQDFGGGAFF
TGCGCCAGCAGCCAAGATTTTGGGGGGGGAGCTTTCTTT
>.|TRBJ2-1|TRBD2|TRBV15
CATRTSGGNEQFF
TGTGCCACGAGGACTAGCGGGGGCAATGAGCAGTTCTTC
>.|TRBJ2-1|TRBD2|TRBV5-6
CASSFFVWAGDNEQFF
TGTGCCAGCAGCTTCTTTGTATGGGCGGGGGACAATGAGCAGTTCTTC
>.|TRBJ2-1|.|TRBV6-5
CASSYAKRWAPLFF
TGTGCCAGCAGTTACGCGAAAAGGTGGGCCCCTTTGTTCTTC
>.|TRBJ2-5|TRBD2|TRBV9
CASSVGSGGAGETQYF
TGTGCCAGCAGCGTAGGAAGCGGGGGGGCCGGAGAGACCCAGTACTTC
>.|TRBJ1-2|.|TRBV5-1
CASSLAPGANYGYTF
TGCGCCAGCAGCTTGGCCCCAGGGGCCAACTATGGCTACACCTTC
>.|TRBJ1-1|.|TRBV19
CASSITGMNTEAFF
TGTGCCAGTAGTATCACAGGGATGAACACTGAAGCTTTCTTT
>.|TRBJ2-4|TRBD1|TRBV4-1
CASSLLGQGLAKNIQYF
TGCGCCAGCAGCCTTCTCGGACAGGGGCTAGCCAAAAACATTCAGTACTTC
>.|TRBJ2-2|TRBD1|TRBV29-1
CSVPGQGNTGELFF
TGCAGCGTTCCGGGACAGGGCAACACCGGGGAGCTGTTTTTT
>.|TRBJ1-4|TRBD1|TRBV6-1
CASRKDRAAEKLFF
TGTGCCAGCAGGAAGGACAGGGCGGCGGAAAAACTGTTTTTT
>once|TRBJ2-7|.|TRBV5-6
CASSSGTVHEQYF
TGTGCCAGCAGTTCCGGGACTGTCCACGAGCAGTACTTC
>.|TRBJ1-5|TRBD1|TRBV27
CASSFTGGRQPQHF
TGTGCCAGCAGCTTCACAGGGGGCAGGCAGCCCCAGCATTTT
>.|TRBJ1-1|.|TRBV18
CASSPSVGTEAFF
TGTGCCAGCTCACCTAGCGTCGGGACAGAAGCTTTCTTT
>.|TRBJ1-1|TRBD1|TRBV30
CAWNIGQGDEAFF
TGTGCCTGGAATATCGGACAGGGCGATGAAGCTTTCTTT
>once|TRBJ2-7|TRBD2|TRBV11-2
CASSLEGRGAYEQYF
TGTGCCAGCAGCTTAGAGGGGCGGGGGGCCTACGAGCAGTACTTC
>.|TRBJ1-1|.|TRBV7-9
CASSLVGVGHTEAFF
TGTGCCAGCAGCTTAGTTGGTGTGGGGCACACTGAAGCTTTCTTT
>.|TRBJ1-2|.|TRBV19
CASKPPRGGYTF
TGTGCCAGTAAGCCCCCGAGGGGGGGCTACACCTTC
>once|TRBJ2-5|.|TRBV2
CASRRGGAVETQYF
TGTGCCAGCAGGAGGGGGGGGGCCGTAGAGACCCAGTACTTC
>once|TRBJ2-1|TRBD2|TRBV2
CASSYSGPYNEQFF
TGTGCCAGCAGCTATAGCGGGCCCTACAATGAGCAGTTCTTC
>.|TRBJ1-1|.|TRBV9
CASSLDSHISTEAFF
TGTGCCAGCAGCTTGGACAGCCACATCAGCACTGAAGCTTTCTTT
>.|TRBJ1-1|TRBD1|TRBV18
CASSSGTGGTEAFF
TGTGCCAGCTCATCCGGGACAGGGGGCACTGAAGCTTTCTTT
>.|TRBJ1-5|.|TRBV28
CAAAYSNQPQHF
TGTGCGGCGGCTTATAGCAATCAGCCCCAGCATTTT
>.|TRBJ2-2|.|TRBV5-6
CASSLGGNTGELFF
TGTGCCAGCAGCTTGGGAGGGAACACCGGGGAGCTGTTTTTT
>.|TRBJ1-2|TRBD1|TRBV28
CASRPGQGASGYTF
TGTGCCAGCAGACCCGGACAGGGGGCGTCTGGCTACACCTTC
>once|TRBJ2-1|.|TRBV9
CASSVDSHNEQFF
TGTGCCAGCAGCGTAGACAGTCACAATGAGCAGTTCTTC
>.|TRBJ2-6|.|TRBV18
CASSPLAGRSSGANVLTF
TGTGCCAGCTCACCACTTGCAGGCCGGTCCTCTGGGGCCAACGTCCTGACTTTC
>.|TRBJ1-4|.|TRBV4-3
CASSRGGPRGNEKLFF
TGCGCCAGCAGCCGGGGAGGCCCCCGGGGTAATGAAAAACTGTTTTTT
>.|TRBJ1-2|.|TRBV6-1
CASSLTGNYGYTF
TGTGCCAGCAGTCTCACAGGGAACTATGGCTACACCTTC
>.|TRBJ2-7|TRBD2|TRBV5-1
CASSPTGGSAYEQYF
TGCGCCAGCAGCCCCACGGGGGGTAGTGCCTACGAGCAGTACTTC
>.|TRBJ1-4|.|TRBV5-1
CASSLQGSEEKLFF
TGCGCCAGCAGCTTGCAGGGGAGTGAGGAAAAACTGTTTTTT
>.|TRBJ1-2|TRBD1|TRBV10-3
CAISDQQGYGYTF
TGTGCCATCAGTGACCAACAGGGGTATGGCTACACCTTC
>.|TRBJ2-3|TRBD1|TRBV5-1
CASSLAGTADTQYF
TGCGCCAGCAGCTTGGCGGGGACAGCAGATACGCAGTATTTT
>.|TRBJ2-7|TRBD2|TRBV4-3
CASSQEYASGGRQYF
TGCGCCAGCAGCCAAGAATATGCTAGCGGGGGGCGTCAGTACTTC
>.|TRBJ1-2|.|TRBV6-5
CASSGPRAGAYGYTF
TGTGCCAGCAGTGGCCCCAGGGCGGGGGCCTATGGCTACACCTTC
>few|TRBJ2-1|.|TRBV2
CASSEEGLYNEQFF
TGTGCCAGCAGTGAAGAGGGGCTCTACAATGAGCAGTTCTTC
>.|TRBJ1-2|.|TRBV28
CASSLQLGGAYGYTF
TGTGCCAGCAGTTTGCAGTTGGGAGGGGCCTATGGCTACACCTTC
>.|TRBJ2-7|.|TRBV28
CASSFLNEQYF
TGTGCCAGCAGTTTCCTTAACGAGCAGTACTTC